A selection of T cell receptor beta chains follows, all from one sample in a study of identical twins. Each CDR3 protein gets one entry after TCRdb re-called the 5' RACE reads with MiXCR. Of about 480,000 distinct CDR3 sequences listed, 12% to 15% are singletons. The sample was also reused in another study, on yellow fever vaccine responses in identical twins.

The sample taken for sequencing was CD4+ T cells sorted from blood. All receptors come from a woman between 18 and 29 years old in good health. CDR3s include the opening cysteine and the closing phenylalanine or tryptophan. A D gene is named only where the DNA matches it firmly. Part of the rows lack a size; the others show once, few, many or a class for expanded clones.

size	J	V	D	DNA	CDR3
.	TRBJ2-7	TRBV7-9	TRBD2	TGTGCCAGCAGCTTAGTTAGCGGGGTAGGGGAGCAGTACTTC	CASSLVSGVGEQYF
.	TRBJ2-5	TRBV5-1	TRBD2	TGCGCCAGCAGCTTTAGCGGGATCCAAGAGACCCAGTACTTC	CASSFSGIQETQYF
.	TRBJ1-1	TRBV5-1	TRBD1	TGCGCCAGCAGCGGGGACAGCTTGAACACTGAAGCTTTCTTT	CASSGDSLNTEAFF
.	TRBJ2-2	TRBV29-1	.	TGCAGCGTTTCGAGCGGGGCGATTCCCGGGGGGCAGTTTTTT	CSVSSGAIPGGQFF
.	TRBJ2-7	TRBV4-1	.	TGCGCCAGCAGCCCGGGACGGGCAGGCGAGCAGTACTTC	CASSPGRAGEQYF
.	TRBJ1-1	TRBV5-1	.	TGCGCCAGCAGCTCGACCCCGGGGCTCACTGAAGCTTTCTTT	CASSSTPGLTEAFF
few	TRBJ2-7	TRBV28	TRBD2	TGTGCCAGCAGCTCGCCGGGACTAGATTTCTCCTACGAGCAGTACTTC	CASSSPGLDFSYEQYF
few	TRBJ2-3	TRBV5-1	.	TGCGCCAGCAGTTCGGACACCACAGATACGCAGTATTTT	CASSSDTTDTQYF
many	TRBJ2-1	TRBV20-1	.	TGCAGTGCTAGGCCTGGACCAGATAGTCAGTTCTTC	CSARPGPDSQFF
many	TRBJ2-1	TRBV29-1	.	TGCAGCGTTGTACGTTTGGAACCTGTACAGTTCTTC	CSVVRLEPVQFF
few	TRBJ2-3	TRBV9	.	TGTGCCAGCAGCGCCATAGGGGCTACGCAGTATTTT	CASSAIGATQYF
.	TRBJ2-7	TRBV6-1	.	TGTGCCAGCACCCCGGGACCACGCTACGAGCAGTACTTC	CASTPGPRYEQYF
.	TRBJ2-2	TRBV6-1	TRBD1	TGTGCCAGCACGATGAACAGGGGTTCAAACACCGGGGAGCTGTTTTTT	CASTMNRGSNTGELFF
.	TRBJ2-1	TRBV20-1	TRBD2	TGCAGTGCTGCCTCAGGGAGGGGAGGCAAGCATGAGCAGTTCTTC	CSAASGRGGKHEQFF
.	TRBJ2-1	TRBV18	.	TGTGCCAGCTCACAGAGCACAGGGTCCGGTGAGCAGTTCTTC	CASSQSTGSGEQFF
few	TRBJ2-3	TRBV27	.	TGTGCCAGCAGTTTGGTTTCGGCCTGGGATACGCAGTATTTT	CASSLVSAWDTQYF
few	TRBJ1-2	TRBV15	.	TGTGCCACCAGCAGATCGCTTACAGGAAGCAACTATGGCTACACCTTC	CATSRSLTGSNYGYTF
.	TRBJ2-5	TRBV5-1	TRBD1	TGCGCCAGCAGCTTGATTGGGACAGGGGCAGGAGAGACCCAGTACTTC	CASSLIGTGAGETQYF
few	TRBJ2-2	TRBV28	.	TGTGCCAGCAGCATAGACGGGGTAGGGGACACCGGGGAGCTGTTTTTT	CASSIDGVGDTGELFF
.	TRBJ2-7	TRBV13	.	TGTGCCAGCACCTCGGACCGAGGGCAGCAGTACTTC	CASTSDRGQQYF
many	TRBJ2-3	TRBV12-3/TRBV12-4	TRBD2	TGTGCCAGCACCGCTGGAGCGGGGGGGCCGAAGGGTACGCAGTATTTT	CASTAGAGGPKGTQYF
.	TRBJ2-1	TRBV15	TRBD2	TGTGCCACCAGCAGAGATGGGCGGGAGCGTGAGCAGTTCTTC	CATSRDGREREQFF
once	TRBJ2-1	TRBV20-1	TRBD2	TGCAGTGCTAGAGCACGGGGGGGGCTGTTCTACAGTGAGCAGTTCTTC	CSARARGGLFYSEQFF
.	TRBJ2-7	TRBV7-9	.	TGTGCCACCGGCCCAGGGGTACTGCAACAATACGAGCAGTACTTC	CATGPGVLQQYEQYF
.	TRBJ2-7	TRBV19	.	TGTGCCAGTAGTATGGCGGACAGCCCCTACGAGCAGTACTTC	CASSMADSPYEQYF
few	TRBJ2-3	TRBV29-1	.	TGCAGCGTTTTCAGGGGCACAGATACGCAGTATTTT	CSVFRGTDTQYF
few	TRBJ2-3	TRBV29-1	TRBD2	TGCAGCACCCCGGGGAGGGGCACAGATACGCAGTATTTT	CSTPGRGTDTQYF
many	TRBJ2-2	TRBV6-2/TRBV6-3	.	TGTGCCAGCAGTTACTCGGTCGGGGAGCTGTTTTTT	CASSYSVGELFF
few	TRBJ1-2	TRBV11-2	.	TGTGCCAGCAGCTTAAGGGGTATTGGTAACTATGGCTACACCTTC	CASSLRGIGNYGYTF
many	TRBJ2-7	TRBV5-1	.	TGCGCCAGCAGCTTGAATCGGGCAATACGCTCCTACGAGCAGTACTTC	CASSLNRAIRSYEQYF
many	TRBJ2-5	TRBV20-1	.	TGCAGTGCTAGAACCCAGGAAGAGACCCAGTACTTC	CSARTQEETQYF
.	TRBJ2-1	TRBV7-9	TRBD2	TGTGCCAGCAGCTTAAGACGCGGGAGTTCGGAAAATGAGCAGTTCTTC	CASSLRRGSSENEQFF
.	TRBJ1-4	TRBV28	.	TGTGCCAGCAGTCCCCCGTTCGGACCGGGCGGGGAAAAACTGTTTTTT	CASSPPFGPGGEKLFF
.	TRBJ2-1	TRBV6-5	.	TGTGCCAGCAGTTACTTCAATGAGCAGTTCTTC	CASSYFNEQFF
.	TRBJ1-6	TRBV18	TRBD1	TGTGCCAGCTCACCAGGGACAGGGGGATATAATTCACCCCTCCACTTT	CASSPGTGGYNSPLHF
many	TRBJ1-5	TRBV21-1	.	TGTGCCAGCAGATCCTTGGGGAGGGTAGGTCAGCCCCAGCATTTT	CASRSLGRVGQPQHF
.	TRBJ2-5	TRBV10-2	.	TGCGCCAGCGGGTGGGAGGAGACCCAGTACTTC	CASGWEETQYF
.	TRBJ2-1	TRBV28	.	TGTGCCAGCAGTCACCATTTGGGTAGGGACGGCAATGAGCAGTTCTTC	CASSHHLGRDGNEQFF
.	TRBJ2-3	TRBV6-2/TRBV6-3	TRBD2	TGTGCCAGCAAGCGAGTTTCGGGTAGCGGACTAGGGACAGATACGCAGTATTTT	CASKRVSGSGLGTDTQYF
few	TRBJ2-2	TRBV12-3/TRBV12-4	.	TGTGCCAGCAGTTTATCGCCCGGACTGTGGAACACCGGGGAGCTGTTTTTT	CASSLSPGLWNTGELFF
few	TRBJ1-6	TRBV20-1	TRBD1	TGCAGTGCTAGGGGGACAGGGTTCACCCTCCACTTT	CSARGTGFTLHF
.	TRBJ2-1	TRBV20-1	TRBD1	TGCAGTGCTAGAAAAGGACAGGTAATAGGTGAGCAGTTCTTC	CSARKGQVIGEQFF
many	TRBJ2-3	TRBV29-1	.	TGCAGCGTTGACAGGGCAAGCACAGATACGCAGTATTTT	CSVDRASTDTQYF
few	TRBJ2-3	TRBV6-1	.	TGTGCCAGCATGAACGACATCACAGATACGCAGTATTTT	CASMNDITDTQYF
many	TRBJ1-1	TRBV5-6	.	TGTGCCAGCAGTTCGAACACTGAAGCTTTCTTT	CASSSNTEAFF
few	TRBJ2-2	TRBV24-1	.	TGTGCCACCACCGATAGGGGCACCGGGGAGCTGTTTTTT	CATTDRGTGELFF
.	TRBJ2-1	TRBV12-5	.	TGTGCTAGTGGTGCTTCTAGCTCCGATGAGCAGTTCTTC	CASGASSSDEQFF
.	TRBJ2-2	TRBV6-1	.	TGTGCCAGCAGTCGGACAGCAATGACGATGAACACCGGGGAGCTGTTTTTT	CASSRTAMTMNTGELFF